The clone carrying this TCR beta chain was counted once. These data originate in a study of CD8 T cells in Susac syndrome. The CDR3 runs to 15 residues. The V gene lost 4 bases and the J gene lost 0 bases, with 11 bases spanning the gap. Looked up from germline, CDR1 is SGHDT and CDR2 is YYEEEE. An input of about 0.45 to 1 ug of RNA was subjected to reverse transcription using random hexamers. TCRdb re-called the immunoSEQ multiplex PCR reads through MiXCR, storing one row per CDR3 protein. The table shows about 150,000 distinct CDR3 sequences, with just under 95% occurring only once. The sample taken for sequencing was CD8+ T cells from PBMCs. This TCR was sampled from a human donor with Susac syndrome. The J gene is TRBJ2-4, the V gene TRBV5-6; D uncertain. The CDR3 DNA reads TGTGCCAGCAGCGAGACACCCGCAGCCAAAAACATTCAGTACTTC. Translating gives CASSETPAAKNIQYF.